Each of the 2 T cell receptor beta chains below was sequenced from the same sample in a study of regulatory T cells in long-lasting Graves disease. With iRepertoire HTBI primers and Arm-PCR of CDR3 regions, TCR beta libraries were built. TCRdb recomputed calls from the multiplex PCR reads with MiXCR, one row per CDR3 protein. The sample carries about 360,000 distinct CDR3 sequences, around 15% recorded once. As for time point: newly diagnosed GD, antithyroid drugs for less than 3 months. Scientists built the TCR library using RNA that was extracted from PBMCs. These data also featured in a second study, about T cells in Graves' hyperthyroidism and ophthalmopathy.

This specimen consisted of peripheral blood mononuclear cells (PBMCs), obtained at new diagnosis, from a patient treated with antithyroid drugs. These receptor sequences come from a woman under 30 with Graves disease.

At least ten counts were recorded for this clonotype. The chain couples TRBV28 to TRBJ2-7, with 12 nucleotides matching TRBD1. Germline V CDR1 and CDR2: MDHEN, SYDVKM. This CDR3 is built from 17 residues. V shed 5 bases, J shed 3 bases, and the junction held 11 bases outside the gene matches. This chain's CDR3 is CASSPYGTGGFYYEQYF. DNA for the CDR3: TGTGCCAGCAGTCCATACGGGACAGGGGGCTTTTACTACGAGCAGTACTTC.

This clonotype was found many times. In nucleotides, the CDR3 is TGTGCCAGCAGTTTCCCCGGTCTAGTCCCGTTCTTC. Translating it yields CASSFPGLVPFF. J is TRBJ2-1 and V is TRBV28; D remains ambiguous. The germline V and J ends were trimmed by 3 bases and 15 bases, with 15 bases remaining between them. This CDR3 spans 12 amino acids. CDR1 MDHEN and CDR2 SYDVKM come from the germline V gene.